Listed below are T cell receptor beta chains from one sample, sequenced in a study of blood T cell repertoires in COVID-19. Sequencing used immunoSEQ multiplex PCR; TCRdb keeps in-frame clones, though not all of them. The repertoire holds tens of thousands of clones, with 70% to 80% as singletons. The sample consisted of peripheral blood. The receptors derive from a man aged 55-75 years with active COVID-19. Both conserved end residues are part of each CDR3. D genes are given only for firm matches. Size is stated for part of the rows, as once, few or many counts, or as a class when the clone is expanded.

TRBD1 | TRBJ2-7 | TRBV9 | . | CASSVDGTVPYEQYF | TGTGCCAGCAGCGTAGATGGGACAGTACCCTACGAGCAGTACTTC
TRBD2 | TRBJ2-1 | TRBV7-2 | . | CASSAGTSHVDEQFF | TGTGCCAGCAGTGCAGGGACTAGCCACGTCGATGAGCAGTTCTTC
. | TRBJ1-2 | TRBV5-6 | . | CASSLGEGFDGYTF | TGTGCCAGCAGCTTGGGGGAGGGATTTGATGGCTACACCTTC
. | TRBJ1-1 | TRBV14 | . | CASSQAYRNTEAFF | TGTGCCAGCAGCCAAGCGTACAGGAACACTGAAGCTTTCTTT
TRBD2 | TRBJ2-3 | TRBV30 | once | CAWSVLAVITDTQYF | TGTGCCTGGAGTGTTCTAGCGGTTATCACAGATACGCAGTATTTT
. | TRBJ1-4 | TRBV28 | . | CASSSDIASNEKLFF | TGTGCCAGCAGTTCAGACATTGCTTCTAATGAAAAACTGTTTTTT
TRBD1 | TRBJ1-3 | TRBV5-1 | . | CASSLETGATGNTIYF | TGCGCCAGCAGCTTGGAGACAGGGGCGACTGGAAACACCATATATTTT
. | TRBJ1-2 | TRBV2 | . | CASSGDSNYGYTF | TGTGCCAGCAGCGGGGACTCTAACTATGGCTACACCTTC
. | TRBJ1-1 | TRBV28 | . | CASSSPDSGAFF | TGTGCCAGCAGTTCACCGGACAGCGGAGCTTTCTTT
. | TRBJ1-1 | TRBV12-3/TRBV12-4 | few | CASSSTGRAEAFF | TGTGCCAGCAGTTCAACAGGGAGAGCTGAAGCTTTCTTT
. | TRBJ2-3 | TRBV6-5 | . | CASSSIGGSQYF | TGTGCCAGCAGTTCCATTGGGGGCTCGCAGTATTTT
. | TRBJ2-1 | TRBV3-1/TRBV3-2 | once | CASSQDSGFWNEQFF | TGTGCCAGCAGCCAAGACAGCGGGTTTTGGAATGAGCAGTTCTTC
. | TRBJ2-7 | TRBV7-9 | . | CASSPAPTVSYEQYF | TGTGCCAGCAGCCCCGCCCCGACAGTCTCCTACGAGCAGTACTTC
. | TRBJ1-1 | TRBV6-6 | . | CASSYSRGAGTEAFF | TGTGCCAGCAGTTACAGTCGGGGGGCCGGCACTGAAGCTTTCTTT
TRBD1 | TRBJ2-1 | TRBV9 | . | CASSRWDRIDEQFF | TGTGCCAGCAGCCGGTGGGACAGGATTGATGAGCAGTTCTTC
TRBD1 | TRBJ2-5 | TRBV3-1/TRBV3-2 | . | CAGSRTGQGSGETQYF | TGTGCCGGCAGCCGCACGGGACAGGGGAGTGGAGAGACCCAGTACTTC
TRBD2 | TRBJ2-1 | TRBV7-2 | . | CASSLRAGNLNEQFF | TGTGCCAGCAGCTTACGAGCGGGAAATTTGAATGAGCAGTTCTTC
. | TRBJ1-2 | TRBV10-3 | . | CAIGSGKEVGYTF | TGTGCCATCGGTTCGGGGAAGGAGGTCGGCTACACCTTC
TRBD1 | TRBJ2-6 | TRBV4-2 | . | CASSPQRDSASGANVLTF | TGTGCCAGCAGCCCGCAACGGGACAGTGCCTCTGGGGCCAACGTCCTGACTTTC
TRBD1 | TRBJ1-1 | TRBV5-4 | . | CASSDRQGVNTEAFF | TGTGCCAGCAGCGATCGACAGGGGGTCAACACTGAAGCTTTCTTT
. | TRBJ1-5 | TRBV10-3 | . | CAIRQDASNQPQHF | TGTGCCATCAGACAGGACGCTAGCAATCAGCCCCAGCATTTT
. | TRBJ1-5 | TRBV3-1/TRBV3-2 | . | CASSQDHVESNQPQHF | TGTGCCAGCAGCCAAGATCATGTTGAGAGCAATCAGCCCCAGCATTTT
TRBD1 | TRBJ1-6 | TRBV30 | . | CAWSGQGENSPLHF | TGTGCCTGGAGTGGACAGGGGGAGAATTCACCCCTCCACTTT
. | TRBJ2-6 | TRBV4-3 | . | CASSQARPSADVFSGANVLTF | TGCGCCAGCAGCCAAGCGCGTCCTAGCGCGGATGTGTTCTCTGGGGCCAACGTCCTGACTTTC
. | TRBJ2-7 | TRBV11-2 | . | CASSLAGARYEQYF | TGTGCCAGCAGCTTAGCAGGGGCGAGGTACGAGCAGTACTTC
. | TRBJ1-3 | TRBV6-2/TRBV6-3 | few | CASSWLAAGNTIYF | TGTGCCAGCAGTTGGCTGGCGGCTGGAAACACCATATATTTT
TRBD1 | TRBJ1-2 | TRBV5-1 | once | CASSRSRSRGDYGYTF | TGCGCCAGCAGCCGATCCCGTTCCAGGGGGGACTATGGCTACACCTTC
TRBD1 | TRBJ1-5 | TRBV30 | . | CAWGFGRGNQPQHF | TGTGCCTGGGGATTCGGCAGGGGGAATCAGCCCCAGCATTTT
. | TRBJ1-6 | TRBV27 | . | CASSLSGRASSYNSPLHF | TGTGCCAGCAGTTTATCTGGCAGGGCGAGCTCCTATAATTCACCCCTCCACTTT
. | TRBJ2-2 | TRBV7-9 | . | CASSFPGEKSGELFF | TGTGCCAGCAGCTTCCCAGGGGAGAAGTCCGGGGAGCTGTTTTTT
TRBD1 | TRBJ1-1 | TRBV4-3 | . | CASSLGTGGMNTEAFF | TGCGCCAGCAGCCTGGGGACAGGGGGAATGAACACTGAAGCTTTCTTT
TRBD1 | TRBJ1-2 | TRBV2 | . | CASIAQGAGYGYTF | TGTGCCAGCATTGCACAGGGGGCAGGCTATGGCTACACCTTC
TRBD2 | TRBJ2-2 | TRBV9 | . | CASSISGRGTGELFF | TGTGCCAGCAGCATTAGCGGGAGAGGGACCGGGGAGCTGTTTTTT